The 24 T cell receptor beta chains below come from one sample, sequenced in a study of human T cells and chemical hapten exposure. In TCRdb, the RACE reads were re-called with MiXCR into one record per CDR3 protein. The sample records some 110,000 distinct CDR3 sequences, around 34% being singletons. Time point reported: patch test 3, about 24 weeks after DPC sensitization. Regarding treatment: therapeutic diphenylcyclopropenone sensitization with weekly scalp DPC. The sample in question was whole blood, obtained in connection with sensitization to the hapten diphenylcyclopropenone (DPC). The receptors originated from a man aged 35 to 55 with alopecia areata. Some clones in this sample may be carry-over from other donors' samples.

The genes are TRBV7-6 and TRBJ2-2; maybe TRBD2 (6 bases). V lost 5 bases and J 1 base, leaving 14 bases between the germline ends. The germline CDR1 and CDR2 sequences are SGHVS and FNYEAQ. The CDR3 totals 16 residues. CDR3 residues: CASSPQAGLNTGELFF. The CDR3 DNA is TGTGCCAGCAGCCCACAAGCGGGCCTGAACACCGGGGAGCTGTTTTTT. Filled out from reference TRBV7-6 and TRBJ2-2, the complete variable domain reads GAGVSQSPRYKVTKRGQDVALRCDPISGHVSLYWYRQALGQGPEFLTYFNYEAQQDKSGLPNDRFSAERPEGSISTLTIQRTEQRDSAMYRCASSPQAGLNTGELFFGEGSRLTVL.

The V and J genes are TRBV27 and TRBJ2-1; no clear D gene. Trimming pared 4 bases from V and 0 bases from J, leaving 4 bases between. CDR1 is MNHEY and CDR2 is SMNVEV in the germline V gene (reference sequence). This CDR3 region has 13 residues. CDR3 DNA sequence: TGTGCCAGCAGTTACTTCTCCTACAATGAGCAGTTCTTC. This translates into CASSYFSYNEQFF.

CDR3 loop: CSARRGLGGEQYF. The DNA for the CDR3 is TGCAGCGCTCGCAGGGGGCTTGGTGGCGAGCAGTACTTC. The chain is built from TRBV29-1 and TRBJ2-7, with TRBD1 matching 8 bases. Looked up from germline, CDR1 is SQVTM and CDR2 is ANQGSEA. The CDR3 has 13 amino acids. The junction had 11 bases not matched to a gene; V was cut back by 7 bases and J by 6 bases.

This clonotype turned up a few times. The V call is TRBV5-6, the J call TRBJ1-1; TRBD1 might be the D (6 bases). This CDR3 has 16 residues. V shed 4 bases and J shed 5 bases, with 21 bases lying between them. Germline CDR1 SGHDT, CDR2 YYEEEE. In DNA, the CDR3 is TGTGCCAGCAGCGACGACAGGAAGGGCACTAGGACTGAAGCTTTCTTT. Translation gives CASSDDRKGTRTEAFF.

This clonotype was seen a few times. The chain links TRBV4-2 to TRBJ1-1; D is undetermined. The germline V gene encodes CDR1 LGHNA and CDR2 YNFKEQ. This CDR3 region has 15 residues. The V and J ends lost 0 bases and 0 bases respectively, with 8 bases between them. The CDR3 reads CASSQDLEMNTEAFF. In nucleotides, the CDR3 is TGTGCCAGCAGCCAAGATCTGGAGATGAACACTGAAGCTTTCTTT.

The rearrangement uses TRBV7-2 and TRBJ1-6; the D is unclear. From germline, CDR1 is SGHTA and CDR2 FQGNSA. The CDR3 runs to 15 residues. V lost 2 bases to trimming and J lost 12 bases, with 17 bases between them. For the CDR3, the DNA is TGTGCCAGCAGCTTATTAAGCAGCTCCGGAGGACCCCTCCACTTT. It codes for CASSLLSSSGGPLHF. The complete variable domain, with remaining parts taken from reference TRBV7-2 and TRBJ1-6, reads GAGVSQSPSNKVTEKGKDVELRCDPISGHTALYWYRQSLGQGLEFLIYFQGNSAPDKSGLPSDRFSAERTGGSVSTLTIQRTQQEDSAVYLCASSLLSSSGGPLHFGNGTRLTVT.

This sequence joins TRBV6-5 and TRBJ2-1; 7 positions agree with TRBD2. Trimming at V came to 2 bases and at J to 8 bases, leaving 3 bases not matched to a gene. This CDR3 region has 13 residues. Germline V gene data show CDR1 as MNHEY and CDR2 as SVGAGI. CDR3 amino acids: CASSYLTSDEQFF. CDR3 sequence (DNA): TGTGCCAGCAGTTACCTAACTAGCGATGAGCAGTTCTTC.

The gene calls are TRBV5-5 and TRBJ1-4; D unresolved. Trimming cost V 4 bases and J 5 bases, with 15 bases left between them. CDR3 length: 15 residues. The germline CDR1 and CDR2 sequences are SGHKS and YYEKEE (reference sequence). The chain's CDR3 is CASSPLPGGNEKLFF. CDR3 sequence (DNA): TGTGCCAGCAGCCCCCTGCCGGGAGGGAATGAAAAACTGTTTTTT.

The chain joins TRBV7-9 to TRBJ2-1; 9 bases map to TRBD2. Germline CDR1 SEHNR, CDR2 FQNEAQ (reference sequence). CDR3 length: 17 residues. With V trimmed by 5 bases and J by 7 bases, 15 bases remained unmatched. The CDR3 here is CASSPSSGLAGKNEQFF. CDR3 DNA sequence: TGTGCCAGCAGCCCCAGTTCAGGGCTAGCGGGAAAAAATGAGCAGTTCTTC.

The chain links TRBV7-9 to TRBJ2-3, with D possibly being TRBD1 (6 bases). Trimming took off 5 bases at V and 4 bases at J, with 13 bases between the two ends. Germline CDR1 and CDR2: SEHNR and FQNEAQ (reference sequence). The CDR3 length is 14 residues. CDR3 DNA: TGTGCCAGCAGCATAAGGGGGTTGGCAGATACGCAGTATTTT. Translating it yields CASSIRGLADTQYF.

This clonotype was picked up a small number of times. This chain connects TRBV20-1 to TRBJ2-6; D is perhaps TRBD1 or TRBD2 (5 bases each). Germline-derived CDR1 and CDR2 are DFQATT and SNEGSKA (reference sequence). This CDR3 contains 14 residues. Trimming removed 6 bases at V and 4 bases at J, with 13 bases between. CDR3 in DNA: TGCAGTGCCGAACGGGGCTTCGGGGCCAACGTCCTGACTTTC. Encoded protein: CSAERGFGANVLTF.

Only a few counts were recorded for this clonotype. This rearrangement joins TRBV7-8 to TRBJ1-2; D not certain. The CDR3 length is 16 residues. CDR1 and CDR2 from the germline V gene are SGHVS and FQNEAQ. Trimming cost V 0 bases and J 7 bases, with 18 bases left between them. CDR3 residues: CASSLARVWNIRGYTF. CDR3 bases: TGTGCCAGCAGCTTAGCTAGGGTCTGGAATATCCGTGGCTACACCTTC.

The rearrangement joins TRBV29-1 to TRBJ2-7; 8 positions match TRBD1. The germline gives CDR1 SQVTM, CDR2 ANQGSEA. Trimming removed 4 bases from V and 4 bases from J; junction bases left unmatched: 3. The CDR3 sequence is 12 residues long. The CDR3 spells CSVADREYEQYF. CDR3 sequence (DNA): TGCAGCGTTGCGGACAGGGAATACGAGCAGTACTTC.

A single count supports this clonotype. This chain connects TRBV7-2 to TRBJ1-6; the match to TRBD1 covers 7 bases. This CDR3 comprises 15 residues. The junction had 8 bases not matched to a gene; V was cut back by 6 bases and J by 6 bases. In germline, CDR1 is SGHTA, CDR2 FQGNSA. The CDR3 DNA is TGTGCCAGCAGGTATAGAGGACAGGCTAATTCACCCCTCCACTTT. It is translated as CASRYRGQANSPLHF.

V gene TRBV20-1 combines with J gene TRBJ2-3; 12 positions match TRBD2. With 3 bases clipped from V and 6 bases from J, the junction kept 7 bases outside the gene matches. The CDR3 covers 15 residues. Germline CDR1 DFQATT, CDR2 SNEGSKA (reference sequence). CDR3 DNA sequence: TGCAGTGCTAGGACTAGCGGGGGAATCAGGGATACGCAGTATTTT. This sequence encodes CSARTSGGIRDTQYF.

This rearrangement joins TRBV3-1 to TRBJ2-2; TRBD2 matches 8 bases. Germline V gene sequence: CDR1 LGHDT, CDR2 YNNKEL (reference sequence). The trim removed 10 bases at V and 0 bases at J, leaving 4 bases unmatched. CDR3 size: 14 residues. The CDR3 here is CATREGANTGELFF. CDR3 nucleotides: TGTGCCACCCGGGAGGGCGCGAACACCGGGGAGCTGTTTTTT.

This chain connects TRBV12-3 or TRBV12-4 to TRBJ2-3; 9 positions match TRBD2. CDR3 length equals 16 residues. Trimming took 1 base from V and 4 from J; bases not matched to a gene: 6. In DNA, the CDR3 is TGTGCCAGCAGTTTAGGCGGGAGGGTTTTCGCAGATACGCAGTATTTT. Its protein product is CASSLGGRVFADTQYF.

This clonotype has just a few counts. The V call is TRBV20-1, the J call TRBJ2-3, with TRBD1 as a possible D gene (6 bases). This CDR3 has 14 residues. Germline lookup yields CDR1 DFQATT and CDR2 SNEGSKA (reference sequence). The V end lost 5 bases, the J end lost 4 bases, and 16 bases lay between the germline ends. This CDR3 is CSARGGAESDTQYF. For the CDR3, the DNA is TGCAGTGCTCGAGGGGGTGCGGAGTCAGATACGCAGTATTTT.

The chain recombines TRBV5-1 with TRBJ1-1; 8 nucleotides line up with TRBD1. Losses at the gene ends were 4 bases for V and 1 base for J; bases not matched to a gene: 9. This CDR3 is built from 16 residues. The germline CDR1 and CDR2 sequences are SGHRS and YFSETQ. CDR3 DNA: TGCGCCAGCAGCCCATGGCGGACAGGGACGAACACTGAAGCTTTCTTT. Translating it yields CASSPWRTGTNTEAFF.

The rearrangement joins TRBV6-1 to TRBJ1-1; 7 nucleotides agree with TRBD1. The CDR3 spans 15 residues. CDR1 and CDR2 (germline): MNHNS, SASEGT. V shed 7 bases and J 5 bases; nucleotides not matched to a gene: 13. CDR3: CASKGAQGPGTEAFF. Written as DNA, the CDR3 is TGTGCCAGCAAAGGAGCACAGGGGCCGGGGACTGAAGCTTTCTTT.

This clonotype was seen more than once but under ten times. CDR3 in amino acids: CSARDYRTESTDTQYF. DNA of the CDR3: TGCAGTGCTAGAGATTACCGGACAGAGAGCACAGATACGCAGTATTTT. The rearrangement links TRBV20-1 to TRBJ2-3, with D perhaps TRBD1 (6 bases). The CDR3 runs 16 residues. The V and J ends lost 0 bases and 0 bases respectively, with 13 bases between them. CDR1 and CDR2 (germline): DFQATT, SNEGSKA (reference sequence).

The rearrangement links TRBV6-2 or TRBV6-3 to TRBJ2-1; 11 nucleotides line up with TRBD2. Germline V gene data show CDR1 as MNHEY and CDR2 as SVGEGT. V dropped 2 bases and J dropped 7; count of bases not matched to a gene: 7. The CDR3 runs to 16 residues. This chain's CDR3 is CASSYLLSGRANEQFF. The DNA for the CDR3 is TGTGCCAGCAGTTACCTCCTTAGCGGGAGGGCAAATGAGCAGTTCTTC.

There are a few counts of this clonotype. This chain connects TRBV29-1 to TRBJ1-2, with 7 bases that match TRBD1. The CDR3 is made up of 17 amino acids. In germline, CDR1 is SQVTM, CDR2 ANQGSEA. The V segment lost 5 bases and the J segment 4 bases; nucleotides outside the gene matches: 19. Here the CDR3 reads CSVYPDDVQGVVYGYTF. The CDR3 nucleotides are TGCAGCGTTTACCCAGACGATGTCCAGGGGGTGGTCTATGGCTACACCTTC. Full variable domain (rest looked up from reference TRBV29-1 and TRBJ1-2): SAVISQKPSRDICQRGTSLTIQCQVDSQVTMMFWYRQQPGQSLTLIATANQGSEATYESGFVIDKFPISRPNLTFSTLTVSNMSPEDSSIYLCSVYPDDVQGVVYGYTFGSGTRLTVV.

The chain joins TRBV29-1 to TRBJ2-6; D is unresolved. Trimming removed 4 bases at V and 4 bases at J, with 11 bases between. The CDR3 runs 14 residues. CDR1 and CDR2 from the germline V gene are SQVTM and ANQGSEA. The CDR3 reads CSVVKDLGANVLTF. The CDR3, as DNA: TGCAGCGTTGTGAAGGACCTGGGGGCCAACGTCCTGACTTTC.